This T cell receptor (beta chain) was observed in a study of HIV-infected patients and healthy controls. Study-level findings and limits: In HIV-infected patients, the apparent post-therapy Gini index recovery did not replicate in size-matched data.

cDNA was made from roughly 470 ng RNA using alpha and beta constant primers. Alpha and beta chain libraries were made separately by chain-specific third strand synthesis with multiplexing indices. TCRdb recomputed calls from the 5' RACE reads with MiXCR, one row per CDR3 protein. The sample comprises under 5,000 distinct CDR3 sequences, more than 5% of which are singletons, and 33% rests with the top ten. Germline V gene data show CDR1 as SGHRS and CDR2 as YFSETQ. This CDR3 region has 15 residues. V lost 4 bases, J lost 1 base, and 14 bases lay in between. This clonotype is deemed medium-sized. The antigen remains unidentified. Roughly three months, about 14 weeks, into antiretroviral therapy, follow-up blood was collected. The repertoire came from unfractionated whole blood and reflected all unsorted peripheral T cells.

The TCR sequence derives from an adult with HIV infection. The sample here was blood, taken during antiretroviral therapy. This chain uses TRBV5-1 with TRBJ1-1, with D possibly matching TRBD1 (5 bases). CDR3 DNA sequence: TGCGCCAGCAGCGTAGGGACCCAAGCGAACACTGAAGCTTTCTTT. Protein product: CASSVGTQANTEAFF.